This TCR beta chain was profiled in a study of shared clonotypes between healthy human individuals. The study's findings and limits: Clonotype sharing across several donors was observed for around 5% of naive CD4 clonotypes.

The CDR3 extends over 15 amino acids. Germline-derived CDR1 and CDR2 are SGHDT and YYEEEE. The junction had 7 bases not matched to a gene; V was cut back by 3 bases and J by 4 bases. How the authors handled the data: Junction-only sequences without quality scores were provided by ImmunoSEQ, so filtering was different. Assay: immunoSEQ multiplex PCR; the TCRdb copy retains only in-frame clones and omits some. V, J and clone size reflect that table, while D and trimming were determined from the DNA. The table includes some 690,000 clones, around 90% detected once. In the case of this clone: Antigen: not known.

The chain uses TRBV5-6 and TRBJ1-2, with 9 bases that match TRBD1. The sequence came from a man between 18 and 35 years old in good health. Some clones in this sample may be carry-over from other donors' samples. The sequenced material came from memory CD8+ T cells from PBMCs. Subset denoted: CD45RO+ cells pooled with CCR7-negative TemRA cells. As DNA, the CDR3 is TGTGCCAGCAGCTCCGGGGACAGGGCCAGCTATGGCTACACCTTC. The encoded protein is CASSSGDRASYGYTF.